This note documents a single T cell receptor beta chain sequence. Antigen unknown. Assay: immunoSEQ multiplex PCR; the TCRdb copy retains only in-frame clones and omits some. The data show about 57,000 clones, with more than 75% seen just once and approximately 15% held by the top ten. Germline V gene data show CDR1 as MDHEN and CDR2 as SYDVKM. The ends were cut back, 6 bases at V and 0 bases at J, with 9 bases in the middle. This CDR3 comprises 13 residues. These data belong to a study of T cell responses to AZD1222 COVID-19 vaccine. Broader study findings: Most donors were white British, females outnumbered males, and clonal diversity was possibly underestimated. Among spike-specific TCRs, nearly half reportedly target unmutated variant regions. Spike-specific TCR breadth and depth grew following two AZD1222 doses. Of the AZD1222 recipients, only 5 or 6 were seropositive at baseline.

The source material was peripheral blood, sampled on day 0 of AZD1222 vaccination. V usage is TRBV28 and J usage is TRBJ2-7; the D is unclear. This TCR derives from an adult in good health. The chain's CDR3 is CASSSVDSYEQYF. CDR3 bases: TGTGCCAGCAGCTCTGTTGACTCCTACGAGCAGTACTTC. Filled out from reference TRBV28 and TRBJ2-7, the complete variable domain reads DVKVTQSSRYLVKRTGEKVFLECVQDMDHENMFWYRQDPGLGLRLIYFSYDVKMKEKGDIPEGYSVSREKKERFSLILESASTNQTSMYLCASSSVDSYEQYFGPGTRLTVT.